These 4 T cell receptor beta chains were sequenced from one sample in a study of blood T cell repertoires in COVID-19. The data were produced by immunoSEQ multiplex PCR, yet TCRdb's version contains in-frame clones alone and is incomplete. The repertoire holds under 200,000 clones, about 86% seen once, with 2.6% in the top ten. The sample was peripheral blood. All receptors come from a human donor with acute or convalescent COVID-19. The donor label of this sample is uncertain.

The chain employs TRBV29-1 and TRBJ2-5; D not certain. This CDR3 spans 11 amino acids. Germline V lookup: CDR1 SQVTM, CDR2 ANQGSEA. The ends were cut back, 0 bases at V and 5 bases at J, with 4 bases in the middle. CDR3 protein: CSVEDRETQYF. CDR3 nucleotides: TGCAGCGTTGAAGATCGGGAGACCCAGTACTTC.

V is TRBV10-1 and J is TRBJ2-7, with D uncertain. The V and J ends lost 0 bases and 11 bases respectively, with 14 bases between them. This CDR3 contains 13 residues. CDR1 WNHNN and CDR2 SYGVQD come from the germline V gene (reference sequence). This CDR3 reads CASSESSGLQKYF. DNA for the CDR3: TGCGCCAGCAGTGAGTCGTCAGGTCTACAGAAGTACTTC.

The chain is built from TRBV5-1 and TRBJ2-2, with a weak D call TRBD2 (6 bases). The germline V gene encodes CDR1 SGHRS and CDR2 YFSETQ. The CDR3 is 14 amino acids. With 0 bases removed from V and 6 bases from J, the gap between germline ends came to 9 bases. The CDR3 loop reads CASSLVAEAGELFF. The DNA of the CDR3 is TGCGCCAGCAGCTTGGTAGCGGAAGCCGGGGAGCTGTTTTTT.

The chain has TRBV19 and TRBJ1-1, with TRBD1 identical over 9 bases. The CDR3 covers 14 residues. The germline CDR1 and CDR2 sequences are LNHDA and SQIVND (reference sequence). The ends lost 5 bases at V and 5 bases at J; junction bases unmatched: 6. CDR3: CASSVTGGITEAFF. CDR3 nucleotides: TGTGCCAGTAGTGTGACAGGGGGGATAACTGAAGCTTTCTTT.